This TCR beta chain was observed in a study of T cell repertoires in cytomegalovirus infection. Study background: Public TCR beta signature analysis indicated the presence of both CMV infection and matching HLA type.

Findings and limits, study-wide: In two of eight donors, the top clonotype was HLA-C-restricted CMV-specific. Individuals carrying CMV plus the relevant HLA were identified by cumulative frequency of public TCR beta families.

This clonotype was seen ten or more times. No antigen is known for it. This CDR3 contains 14 residues. The germline V gene has CDR1 SEHNR and CDR2 FQNEAQ (reference sequence). V was pared by 2 bases and J by 0 bases, with 7 bases between. MiXCR, run by TCRdb on the reads, gives a single entry per CDR3 protein. The sample contains roughly 300,000 distinct CDR3 sequences, over 7.5% of which appear only once. Source material: PBMCs. The chain is built from TRBV7-9 and TRBJ1-1; the D gene is possibly TRBD1 (5 bases). The origin of this receptor is a human donor in good health (CMV status not recorded). Some clones in this sample may be carry-over from other donors' samples. The CDR3 sequence: CASSLQGVNTEAFF. CDR3 DNA: TGTGCCAGCAGCTTACAGGGAGTGAACACTGAAGCTTTCTTT.